This T cell receptor (beta chain) was identified during a study of graft-versus-host responses after intestinal transplantation. Study-level background: Once they had received anti-thymocyte globulin induction, all recipients took tacrolimus and steroids for roughly three years. Study-wide findings and caveats: Recipient marrow showed GvH clones, some seen first in ileum or blood. An association linked early post-transplant HvG declines with peak circulating GvH clone levels.

This clone was detected once. The antigen is not known. Trimming left V 3 bases short and J 0 bases short, with 8 bases between. Germline V gives CDR1 MNHNS, CDR2 SASEGT. There are 14 residues in the CDR3. Data came from immunoSEQ multiplex PCR; TCRdb stores just in-frame clones and leaves some out. The sample includes tens of thousands of clones, 85% to 90% seen only once; the top ten take over 0.1%. Material: unstimulated CD4+ T cells sorted from spleen or lymph node cells, obtained before intestinal transplant. The chain couples TRBV6-1 to TRBJ1-1; the D gene is possibly TRBD1 (5 bases). The sequence was obtained from a human donor who received an intestinal transplant. CDR3 residues: CASSEPGMNTEAFF. The CDR3 bases are TGTGCCAGCAGTGAGCCAGGGATGAACACTGAAGCTTTCTTT.